Sequencing of this T cell receptor (beta chain) was carried out in a study of T cells in tuberculosis. Study context: The T cells targeted glucose monomycolate, a mycobacterial lipid, via CD1B.

TCRdb's table, derived via immunoSEQ multiplex PCR, lists solely in-frame clones and lacks some. In the table there are 55,000 to 65,000 clones, 81% of which are singletons. Thawed, overnight-rested PBMC were stained with GMM-loaded CD1B tetramer, viability dye and anti-CD3, then sorted. C32 glucose monomycolate from Rhodococcus equi was loaded onto the CD1B tetramers. Approximately 91,000 tetramer-negative cells were sorted from each donor. General study points: Low-affinity CD1B-GMM tetramer-binding T cells may have been missed.

Trimming took 5 bases from V and 11 from J; bases not matched to a gene: 8. There are 12 residues in the CDR3. Germline V gene sequence: CDR1 LNHDA, CDR2 SQIVND (reference sequence). The sequence derives from an adult woman with latent tuberculosis. Source material: CD1b-GMM tetramer-negative cells sorted from PBMCs. This chain links TRBV19 with TRBJ1-1; TRBD1 agrees at 7 bases. The CDR3: CASSSLGGAAFF. In DNA, the CDR3 is TGTGCCAGTAGTTCCTTAGGGGGCGCGGCTTTCTTT.